Described below is a single T cell receptor beta chain sequence and its context. Assay used: immunoSEQ multiplex PCR; TCRdb lists only in-frame clones, some missing. In the table there are approximately 99,000 clones, 71% of which are singletons. This record belongs to a study of blood T cell repertoires in COVID-19. Material for sequencing was peripheral blood. This TCR came from a woman between 35 and 50 years old with acute or convalescent COVID-19.

CDR3 sequence reads: CASSRGQPATNEKLFF. DNA of the CDR3: TGTGCCAGCAGCCGGGGACAGCCAGCAACTAATGAAAAACTGTTTTTT. The chain uses TRBV5-4 and TRBJ1-4, with 7 bases identical to TRBD1. This CDR3 region has 16 residues. Germline V gene lookup returns CDR1 SGHNT and CDR2 YYREEE (reference sequence). V lost 4 bases to trimming and J lost 0 bases; unmatched junction nucleotides: 6.